This T cell receptor (beta chain) was recorded in a study of blood T cell dynamics during melanoma immunotherapy. The CDR3 sequence is 16 residues long. V shed 0 bases and J shed 5 bases, with 13 bases lying between them. Germline values: CDR1 LNHNV, CDR2 YYDKDF (reference sequence). The time point denotes: pre-treatment baseline. TCRdb's table, derived via immunoSEQ multiplex PCR, lists solely in-frame clones and lacks some. The sample lists fewer than 11,000 clones; about nine tenths were seen once. The clonotype originates from a human donor with melanoma. The chain joins TRBV15 to TRBJ1-4, with D hard to call. Source: blood, taken from a patient treated with checkpoint blockade. The CDR3 region has the DNA TGTGCCACCAGCAGAGATTACGGGGAGGCAAATGAAAAACTGTTTTTT. Protein: CATSRDYGEANEKLFF.